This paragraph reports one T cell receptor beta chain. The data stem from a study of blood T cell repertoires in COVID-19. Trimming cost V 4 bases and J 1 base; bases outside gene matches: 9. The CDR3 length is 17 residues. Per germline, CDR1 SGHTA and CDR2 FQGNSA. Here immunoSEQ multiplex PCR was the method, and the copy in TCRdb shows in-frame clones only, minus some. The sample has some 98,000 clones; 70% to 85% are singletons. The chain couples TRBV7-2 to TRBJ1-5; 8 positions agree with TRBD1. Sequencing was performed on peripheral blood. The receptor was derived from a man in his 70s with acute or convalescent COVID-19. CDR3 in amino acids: CASSSGQGGVSNQPQHF. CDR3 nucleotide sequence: TGTGCCAGCAGCTCTGGACAGGGCGGAGTCAGCAATCAGCCCCAGCATTTT. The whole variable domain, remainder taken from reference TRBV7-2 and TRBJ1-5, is GAGVSQSPSNKVTEKGKDVELRCDPISGHTALYWYRQSLGQGLEFLIYFQGNSAPDKSGLPSDRFSAERTGGSVSTLTIQRTQQEDSAVYLCASSSGQGGVSNQPQHFGDGTRLSIL.